One and the same sample provided the 9 T cell receptor beta chains below, sequenced in a study of CD8+CD57+ T cells in acquired aplastic anemia. Using genomic DNA as the template, TCR beta VDJ and CDR3 profiling was carried out. TCRdb called the reads again in MiXCR, with one record for every CDR3 protein. The repertoire consists of more than 250,000 distinct CDR3 sequences, with approximately 57% occurring once and the leading ten covering 8%. Sequenced material: sorted CD4+, CD8+, or CD8+CD57+ T cells (not recorded which) from PBMCs. The source of these receptors is a human donor with severe aplastic anemia or a healthy control (not recorded which).

This CDR3 reads CASTRTTGSEAFF. The CDR3 DNA follows: TGTGCCAGCACCAGAACGACAGGGTCTGAAGCTTTCTTT. V gene TRBV2 combines with J gene TRBJ1-1, with 7 positions matching TRBD1. CDR3 length: 13 residues. The junction had 8 bases not matched to a gene; V was cut back by 7 bases and J by 6 bases. The germline gives CDR1 SNHLY, CDR2 FYNNEI.

V usage is TRBV7-2 and J usage is TRBJ2-7; D unclear. The CDR3 is 13 amino acids. In germline, CDR1 is SGHTA, CDR2 FQGNSA. Trimming took 5 bases from V and 1 from J, leaving 9 bases between them. CDR3 sequence reads: CASSQTNSYEQYF. In nucleotides, the CDR3 is TGTGCCAGCAGCCAAACAAATTCCTACGAGCAGTACTTC.

In this sample, this clonotype turned up many times. The chain employs TRBV19 and TRBJ2-7; possibly TRBD1 or TRBD2 for D (5 bases each). The germline CDR1 and CDR2 sequences are LNHDA and SQIVND (reference sequence). The V end was cut by 5 bases, the J end by 3 bases, with 14 bases between. The CDR3 spans 14 residues. CDR3 nucleotide sequence: TGTGCCAGTAGTCCCCCGGGACCTCTCTACGAGCAGTACTTC. Translating it yields CASSPPGPLYEQYF.

At least ten counts were recorded for this clonotype. The V call is TRBV9, the J call TRBJ1-2; D is undetermined. V lost 3 bases, J lost 4 bases, and 13 bases lay in between. CDR3 length: 14 residues. Germline assignment: CDR1 SGDLS and CDR2 YYNGEE. CDR3 coding DNA: TGTGCCAGCAGCGCCGACCGCAACAGCTATGGCTACACCTTC. Its translation is CASSADRNSYGYTF.

In its sample, this clonotype was seen many times. This chain joins TRBV10-3 and TRBJ2-3; D perhaps matches TRBD1 (5 bases). Germline V CDR1 and CDR2: ENHRY, SYGVKD. The CDR3 contains 15 residues. V was shortened by 6 bases and J by 6 bases, with 19 bases between the two germline ends. CDR3 bases: TGTGCCATCAGAACCGACAGTAGTCGGTCGGATACGCAGTATTTT. Translation gives CAIRTDSSRSDTQYF.

The chain recombines TRBV27 with TRBJ1-4, with 10 positions matching TRBD1. Germline assignment: CDR1 MNHEY and CDR2 SMNVEV (reference sequence). Trimming took 4 bases from V and 8 from J; bases not matched to a gene: 4. This CDR3 has 14 amino acids. CDR3 in amino acids: CASSWGQGIEKLFF. The CDR3 coding sequence is TGTGCCAGCAGTTGGGGACAGGGGATCGAAAAACTGTTTTTT.

This clonotype has at least ten counts. This chain connects TRBV19 to TRBJ2-7; a possible D gene is TRBD1 (6 bases). Germline assignment: CDR1 LNHDA and CDR2 SQIVND (reference sequence). Trimming removed 3 bases at V and 1 base at J, with 10 bases between. This CDR3 is built from 14 residues. CDR3 amino acids: CASSMRGGSYEQYF. The CDR3 DNA reads TGTGCCAGTAGTATGAGAGGGGGATCCTACGAGCAGTACTTC.

The gene calls are TRBV24-1 and TRBJ2-1; 10 bases fit TRBD2. CDR1 and CDR2 (germline): KGHDR, SFDVKD. The CDR3 spans 16 residues. After removal of 9 bases from V and 0 bases from J, the junction contained 7 bases not matched to a gene. The CDR3 loop reads CATGGLAKSSYNEQFF. The CDR3 nucleotides are TGTGCCACCGGGGGACTAGCGAAATCCTCCTACAATGAGCAGTTCTTC.

As to this clonotype: Because it lacks the conserved phenylalanine or tryptophan at the end, this CDR3 is likely a read error. The DNA is left out, because the CDR3 cannot be placed on it with certainty; the CDR3 is given as TCRdb lists it. The chain uses TRBV9 and TRBJ1-3. The CDR3 length equals 10 residues, ends included. Germline V gene lookup returns CDR1 SGDLS and CDR2 YYNGEE. The CDR3 spells CASSVAIANT.